The sequence of this T cell receptor beta chain was determined in a study of blood T cell repertoires in COVID-19. Study-wide context: Nucleic acid was either cDNA or gDNA, and it came from T cells, B-cell-depleted T cells, or PBMCs.

The V gene lost 5 bases and the J gene lost 4 bases, with 17 bases spanning the gap. Germline loops: CDR1 LGHNA, CDR2 YNFKEQ. The CDR3 contains 15 residues. Assay used: immunoSEQ multiplex PCR; TCRdb lists only in-frame clones, some missing. The sample records over 200,000 clones, about 86% being singletons. The chain links TRBV4-2 to TRBJ1-1; D perhaps matches TRBD1 (5 bases). Sequenced: peripheral blood. This sequence originates from a woman in her 30s who had recovered from COVID-19. CDR3 protein: CASSGGEGDGTEAFF. CDR3 in DNA: TGTGCCAGCAGCGGGGGGGAGGGTGACGGCACTGAAGCTTTCTTT.